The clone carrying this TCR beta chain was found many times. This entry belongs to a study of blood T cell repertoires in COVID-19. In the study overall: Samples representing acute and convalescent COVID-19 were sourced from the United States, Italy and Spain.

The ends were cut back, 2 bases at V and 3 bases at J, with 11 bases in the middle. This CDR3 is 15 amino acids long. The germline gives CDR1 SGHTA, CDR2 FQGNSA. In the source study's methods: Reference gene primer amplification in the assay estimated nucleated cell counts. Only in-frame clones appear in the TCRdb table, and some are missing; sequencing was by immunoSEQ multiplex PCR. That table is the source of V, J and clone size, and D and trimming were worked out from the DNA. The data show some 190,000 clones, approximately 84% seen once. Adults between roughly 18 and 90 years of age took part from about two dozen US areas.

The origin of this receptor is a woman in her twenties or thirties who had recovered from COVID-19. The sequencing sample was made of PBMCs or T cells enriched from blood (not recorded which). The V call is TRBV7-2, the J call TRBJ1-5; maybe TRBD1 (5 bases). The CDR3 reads CASSLQKGDNQPQHF. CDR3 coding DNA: TGTGCCAGCAGCTTACAAAAAGGGGACAATCAGCCCCAGCATTTT.